In its sample, the clone carrying this T cell receptor (beta chain) was seen once. Germline CDR1 is MNHEY and CDR2 is SMNVEV (reference sequence). The CDR3 contains 13 residues. Germline trimming cut 2 bases from V and 8 bases from J; bases unmatched to any gene: 3. This entry belongs to a study of OX40 agonist ivuxolimab in advanced cancers. Produced via immunoSEQ multiplex PCR; TCRdb's table is partial and in-frame only. The data show about 80,000 clones, around 90% seen once. The receptor was derived from an adult with an advanced solid tumor such as melanoma, head and neck, liver or kidney cancer. The V call is TRBV27, the J call TRBJ1-2, with TRBD1 identical over 9 bases. The sample here was CD4+ or CD8+ T cells sorted from blood, taken in a trial of the OX40 agonist ivuxolimab. In DNA, the CDR3 is TGTGCCAGCAGTTTAGGGACAGGGAACGGCTACACCTTC. This sequence encodes CASSLGTGNGYTF.